Below are 15 T cell receptor beta chains sequenced from a single sample in a study of control samples from healthy donors and cancer patients (TCRdb year 2020). Library preparation employed the immunoSEQ multiplex PCR assay. The table was pulled from immuneACCESS by TCRdb, which kept in-frame rearrangements only. Such tables lose some clones; where checked, under half of the loss comes from unresolved V genes, and the rest has no known cause. The sample records under 85,000 clones, roughly 80% of which are singletons. The ten most abundant clones make up 2.5% to 3.5% of the sample. The sequenced sample consisted of PBMCs. The receptors here all came from a woman in her fifties or sixties with lung cancer.

This chain connects TRBV30 to TRBJ1-5, with D possibly TRBD1 on 6 matching bases. CDR1 is GTSNPN, CDR2 SVGIG, per germline (reference sequence). The CDR3 spans 16 residues. V dropped 0 bases and J dropped 3 bases, with 15 bases sitting between them. The CDR3: CAWSVVRGIPNQPQHF. In nucleotides, the CDR3 is TGTGCCTGGAGTGTTGTTAGGGGGATTCCCAATCAGCCCCAGCATTTT.

V and J are TRBV18 and TRBJ1-6; D unresolved. The CDR3 is 13 amino acids. The germline V gene encodes CDR1 KGHSH and CDR2 LQKENI. Trimming left V 0 bases short and J 9 bases short, with 6 bases between. CDR3 in DNA: TGTGCCAGCTCACCACCGCACGTTTCACCCCTCCACTTT. Protein product: CASSPPHVSPLHF. The complete variable domain, with remaining parts taken from reference TRBV18 and TRBJ1-6, reads NAGVMQNPRHLVRRRGQEARLRCSPMKGHSHVYWYRQLPEEGLKFMVYLQKENIIDESGMPKERFSAEFPKEGPSILRIQQVVRGDSAAYFCASSPPHVSPLHFGNGTRLTVT.

CDR3 nucleotides: TGTGCCAGCAGTTACTCGGGGACAGACGCCTACGAGCAGTACTTC. Translating it yields CASSYSGTDAYEQYF. The gene calls are TRBV6-6 and TRBJ2-7; 7 nucleotides line up with TRBD1. With 0 bases clipped from V and 2 bases from J, the junction kept 4 bases outside the gene matches. Germline CDR1 is MNHNY and CDR2 is SVGAGI (reference sequence). This CDR3 is built from 15 residues.

The chain couples TRBV18 to TRBJ2-2; D is unresolved. There are 14 residues in the CDR3. Germline V gene data show CDR1 as KGHSH and CDR2 as LQKENI. V lost 10 bases and J 1 base, leaving 13 bases between the germline ends. CDR3 sequence reads: CATPTQGNTGELFF. CDR3 DNA: TGTGCCACCCCAACTCAAGGGAACACCGGGGAGCTGTTTTTT.

The V and J genes are TRBV27 and TRBJ2-6; perhaps TRBD2 as D (5 bases). The CDR3 consists of 14 residues. In germline, CDR1 is MNHEY, CDR2 SMNVEV (reference sequence). Trimming left V 6 bases short and J 0 bases short, with 6 bases between. The DNA for the CDR3 is TGTGCCAGCAGCGGGGTCTCTGGGGCCAACGTCCTGACTTTC. Its translation is CASSGVSGANVLTF.

The rearrangement joins TRBV9 to TRBJ2-7; the D gene is possibly TRBD2 (6 bases). The V gene's germline CDR1 is SGDLS and CDR2 YYNGEE. Trimming removed 6 bases from V and 2 bases from J, with 15 bases in between. The length of the CDR3 is 14 residues. The CDR3 region has the DNA TGTGCCAGCACCCCGGGACTTTCCACCTACGAGCAGTACTTC. Amino acids: CASTPGLSTYEQYF.

The rearrangement joins TRBV28 to TRBJ2-3; D possibly corresponds to TRBD2 (7 bases). Trimming took off 6 bases at V and 2 bases at J, with 12 bases between the two ends. From germline, CDR1 is MDHEN and CDR2 SYDVKM. The CDR3 contains 14 residues. The chain's CDR3 is CASSIGGPTDTQYF. The CDR3 DNA sequence: TGTGCCAGCAGCATCGGGGGGCCCACAGATACGCAGTATTTT.

This chain uses TRBV10-2 with TRBJ2-2, with D possibly matching TRBD2 (5 bases). The length of the CDR3 is 14 residues. Germline V gene sequence: CDR1 WSHSY, CDR2 SAAADI. V lost 4 bases, J lost 8 bases, and 14 bases lay in between. The CDR3, as DNA: TGCGCCAGCAGTGCAGCGGCGGTGGTGGGGGAGCTGTTTTTT. Residues: CASSAAAVVGELFF.

The chain employs TRBV4-1 and TRBJ2-7, with D unresolved. Trimming took 0 bases from V and 2 from J, leaving 8 bases between them. The V gene's germline CDR1 is MGHRA and CDR2 YSYEKL. The CDR3 is made up of 14 amino acids. CDR3 bases: TGCGCCAGCAGCCAAGATTCCAGTCCCTACGAGCAGTACTTC. It is translated as CASSQDSSPYEQYF.

The DNA for the CDR3 is TGCGCCAGCAGCTTGCTAGCGGGGGCGTCAACTAGCACAGATACGCAGTATTTT. It specifies CASSLLAGASTSTDTQYF. The chain couples TRBV5-1 to TRBJ2-3, with 10 nucleotides matching TRBD2. Germline trimming cut 1 base from V and 0 bases from J; bases unmatched to any gene: 8. CDR3 size: 18 residues. Per germline, CDR1 SGHRS and CDR2 YFSETQ.

The chain recombines TRBV27 with TRBJ1-3; D not resolved. The germline gives CDR1 MNHEY, CDR2 SMNVEV (reference sequence). The CDR3 loop spans 15 amino acids. Trimming stripped 4 bases from V and 1 base from J, with 11 bases between. This CDR3 is CASSSSAVSGNTIYF. The CDR3 region has the DNA TGTGCCAGCAGTTCCTCAGCTGTTTCTGGAAACACCATATATTTT.

The CDR3 region is CASAQRGRGEAFF. CDR3 DNA sequence: TGTGCTAGTGCCCAAAGGGGGCGCGGTGAAGCTTTCTTT. V gene TRBV12-5 combines with J gene TRBJ1-1; 7 bases align to TRBD1. Per germline, CDR1 LGHNT and CDR2 FRNRAP. This CDR3 is built from 13 residues. Unmatched junction bases numbered 9, after V lost 7 bases and J lost 7 bases.

This chain uses TRBV24-1 with TRBJ2-5; the D call may be TRBD1 or TRBD2 (5 bases each). CDR1 and CDR2 from the germline V gene are KGHDR and SFDVKD. The CDR3 has 15 amino acids. Trimming stripped 0 bases from V and 5 bases from J, with 12 bases between. The CDR3 region has the DNA TGTGCCACCAGTGATTTGCAGGCAGGGACGGAGACCCAGTACTTC. Translated: CATSDLQAGTETQYF.

The chain employs TRBV5-4 and TRBJ1-2; tentatively, D is TRBD1 (5 bases). Germline CDR1 and CDR2: SGHNT and YYREEE (reference sequence). This CDR3 contains 14 residues. V dropped 4 bases and J dropped 3 bases, with 13 bases sitting between them. The CDR3 reads CASSARVLDYGYTF. CDR3 nucleotides: TGTGCCAGCAGCGCCAGGGTTTTGGACTATGGCTACACCTTC.

This clone was seen a single time. V is TRBV28 and J is TRBJ1-2, with 8 positions matching TRBD1. The germline gives CDR1 MDHEN, CDR2 SYDVKM. The CDR3 has 15 amino acids. V shed 5 bases and J 4 bases; nucleotides not matched to a gene: 9. This CDR3 reads CASSPQGAASYGYTF. The DNA for the CDR3 is TGTGCCAGCAGTCCCCAGGGGGCGGCCTCCTATGGCTACACCTTC.